This T cell receptor (beta chain) is drawn from a study of technical replicates of blood from a handful of donors. Only in-frame clones appear in the TCRdb table, and some are missing; sequencing was by immunoSEQ multiplex PCR. The sample has about 56,000 clones; just under 95% are singletons. The CDR3 is made up of 14 amino acids. Germline CDR1 LNHDA, CDR2 SQIVND (reference sequence). The germline V and J ends were trimmed by 0 bases and 2 bases, with 4 bases remaining between them. The chain carries TRBV19 and TRBJ2-2; D unresolved. The specimen sequenced was PBMCs. This clonotype originated in a human donor in good health. Some clones in this sample may be carry-over from other donors' samples. In DNA, the CDR3 is TGTGCCAGTAGTATAGAGGGCAACACCGGGGAGCTGTTTTTT. Translating gives CASSIEGNTGELFF.